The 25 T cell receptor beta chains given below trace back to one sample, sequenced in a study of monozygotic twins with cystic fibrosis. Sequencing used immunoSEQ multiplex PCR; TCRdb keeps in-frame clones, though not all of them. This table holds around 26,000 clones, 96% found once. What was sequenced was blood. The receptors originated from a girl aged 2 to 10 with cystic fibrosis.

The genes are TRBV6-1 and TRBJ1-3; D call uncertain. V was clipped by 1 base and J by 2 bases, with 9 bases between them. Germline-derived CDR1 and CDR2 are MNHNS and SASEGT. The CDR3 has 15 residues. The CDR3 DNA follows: TGTGCCAGCAGTGAAGAGGTCCCGGCTGGAAACACCATATATTTT. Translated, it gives CASSEEVPAGNTIYF.

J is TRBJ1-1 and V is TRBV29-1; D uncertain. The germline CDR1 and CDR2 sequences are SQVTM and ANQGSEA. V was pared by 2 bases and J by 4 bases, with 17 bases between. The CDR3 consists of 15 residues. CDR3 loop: CSVELLSRVGTEAFF. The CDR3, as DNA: TGCAGCGTTGAACTTCTCTCGCGGGTAGGCACTGAAGCTTTCTTT.

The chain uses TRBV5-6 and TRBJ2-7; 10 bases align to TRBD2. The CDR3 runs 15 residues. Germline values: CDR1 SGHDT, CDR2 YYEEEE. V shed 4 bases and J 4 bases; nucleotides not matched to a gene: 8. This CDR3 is CASSLIIAGGYEQYF. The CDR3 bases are TGTGCCAGCAGCCTTATTATAGCGGGAGGTTACGAGCAGTACTTC.

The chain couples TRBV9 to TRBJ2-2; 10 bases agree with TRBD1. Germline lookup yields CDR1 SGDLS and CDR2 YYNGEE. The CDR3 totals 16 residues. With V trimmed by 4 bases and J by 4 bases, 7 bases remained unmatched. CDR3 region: CASSKRGQGSTGELFF. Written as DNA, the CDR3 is TGTGCCAGCAGCAAAAGGGGACAGGGGAGCACCGGGGAGCTGTTTTTT. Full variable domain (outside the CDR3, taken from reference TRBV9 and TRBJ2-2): DSGVTQTPKHLITATGQRVTLRCSPRSGDLSVYWYQQSLDQGLQFLIQYYNGEERAKGNILERFSAQQFPDLHSELNLSSLELGDSALYFCASSKRGQGSTGELFFGEGSRLTVL.

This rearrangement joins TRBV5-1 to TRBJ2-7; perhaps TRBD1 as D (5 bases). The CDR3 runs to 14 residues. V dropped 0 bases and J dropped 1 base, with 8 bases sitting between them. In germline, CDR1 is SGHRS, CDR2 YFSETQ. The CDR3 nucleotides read TGCGCCAGCAGCTTGGCCTCAGGGTCCTACGAGCAGTACTTC. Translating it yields CASSLASGSYEQYF.

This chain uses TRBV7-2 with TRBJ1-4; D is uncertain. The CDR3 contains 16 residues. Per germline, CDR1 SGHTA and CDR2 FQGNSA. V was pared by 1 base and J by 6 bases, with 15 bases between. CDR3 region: CASSLEGRNGDEKLFF. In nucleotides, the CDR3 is TGTGCCAGCAGCTTAGAAGGGAGGAATGGGGATGAAAAACTGTTTTTT.

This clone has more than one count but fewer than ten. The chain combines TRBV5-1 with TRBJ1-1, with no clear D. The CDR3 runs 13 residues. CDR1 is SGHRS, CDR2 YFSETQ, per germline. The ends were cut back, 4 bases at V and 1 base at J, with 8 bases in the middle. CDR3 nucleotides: TGCGCCAGCAGCCACGACACGAACACTGAAGCTTTCTTT. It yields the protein CASSHDTNTEAFF.

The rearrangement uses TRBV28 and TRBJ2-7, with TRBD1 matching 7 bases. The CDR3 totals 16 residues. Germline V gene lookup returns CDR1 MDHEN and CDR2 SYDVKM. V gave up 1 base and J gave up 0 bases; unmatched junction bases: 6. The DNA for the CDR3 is TGTGCCAGCAGTTTATTACAGGGGATTAGCTCCTACGAGCAGTACTTC. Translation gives CASSLLQGISSYEQYF.

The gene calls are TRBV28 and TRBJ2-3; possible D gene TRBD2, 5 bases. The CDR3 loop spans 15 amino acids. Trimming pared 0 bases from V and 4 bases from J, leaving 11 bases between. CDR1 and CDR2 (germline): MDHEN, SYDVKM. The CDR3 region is CASSLWGSVSDTQYF. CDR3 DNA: TGTGCCAGCAGTTTATGGGGGAGCGTTTCAGATACGCAGTATTTT.

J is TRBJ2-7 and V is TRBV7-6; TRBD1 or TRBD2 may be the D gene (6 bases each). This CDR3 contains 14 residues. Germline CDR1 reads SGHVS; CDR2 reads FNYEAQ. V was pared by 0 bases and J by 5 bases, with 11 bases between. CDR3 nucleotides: TGTGCCAGCAGCTTAGCGGGGGGCCGGCACGAGCAGTACTTC. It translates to CASSLAGGRHEQYF.

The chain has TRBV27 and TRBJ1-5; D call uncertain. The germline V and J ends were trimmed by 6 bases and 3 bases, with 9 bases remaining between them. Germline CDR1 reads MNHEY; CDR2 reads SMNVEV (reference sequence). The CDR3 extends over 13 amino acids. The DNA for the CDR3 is TGTGCCAGCAGCCCCCTGCCCAATCAGCCCCAGCATTTT. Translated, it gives CASSPLPNQPQHF.

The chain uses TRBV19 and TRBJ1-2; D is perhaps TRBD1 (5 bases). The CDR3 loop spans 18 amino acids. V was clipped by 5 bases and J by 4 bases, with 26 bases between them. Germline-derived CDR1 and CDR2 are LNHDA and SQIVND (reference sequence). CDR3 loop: CASSWGGTRVSPLYGYTF. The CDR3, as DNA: TGTGCCAGTAGTTGGGGTGGGACTAGAGTTAGTCCCCTCTATGGCTACACCTTC.

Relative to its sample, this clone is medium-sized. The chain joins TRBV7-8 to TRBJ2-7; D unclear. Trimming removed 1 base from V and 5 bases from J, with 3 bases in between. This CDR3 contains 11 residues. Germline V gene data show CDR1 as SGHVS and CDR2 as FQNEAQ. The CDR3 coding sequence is TGTGCCAGCAGCTTAGGGAACGAGCAGTACTTC. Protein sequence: CASSLGNEQYF. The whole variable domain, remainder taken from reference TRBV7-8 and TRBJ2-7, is GAGVSQSPRYKVAKRGQDVALRCDPISGHVSLFWYQQALGQGPEFLTYFQNEAQLDKSGLPSDRFFAERPEGSVSTLKIQRTQQEDSAVYLCASSLGNEQYFGPGTRLTVT.

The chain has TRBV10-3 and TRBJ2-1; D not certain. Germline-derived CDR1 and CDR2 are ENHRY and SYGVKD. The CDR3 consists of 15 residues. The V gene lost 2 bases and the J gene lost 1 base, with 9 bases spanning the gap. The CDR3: CAISELQASYNEQFF. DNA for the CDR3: TGTGCCATCAGTGAGCTGCAGGCTTCCTACAATGAGCAGTTCTTC.

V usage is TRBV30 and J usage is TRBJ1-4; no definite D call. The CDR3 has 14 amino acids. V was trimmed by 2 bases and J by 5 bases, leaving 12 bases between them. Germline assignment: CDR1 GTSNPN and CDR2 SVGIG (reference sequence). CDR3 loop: CAWSRKGQNEKLFF. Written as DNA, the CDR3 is TGTGCCTGGAGTAGAAAGGGCCAAAATGAAAAACTGTTTTTT.

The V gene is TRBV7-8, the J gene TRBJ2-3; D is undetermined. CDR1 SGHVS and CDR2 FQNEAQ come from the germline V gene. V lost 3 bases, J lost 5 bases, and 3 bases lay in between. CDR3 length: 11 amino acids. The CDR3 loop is CASSFIDTQYF. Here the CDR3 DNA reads TGTGCCAGCAGCTTTATAGATACGCAGTATTTT.

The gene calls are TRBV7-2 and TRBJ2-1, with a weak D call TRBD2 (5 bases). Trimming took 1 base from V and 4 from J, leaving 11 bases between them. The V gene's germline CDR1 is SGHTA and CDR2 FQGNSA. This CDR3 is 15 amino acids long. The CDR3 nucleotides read TGTGCCAGCAGCTTAGGGCCCGGACTTTACAATGAGCAGTTCTTC. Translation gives CASSLGPGLYNEQFF. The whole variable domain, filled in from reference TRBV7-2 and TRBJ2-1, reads GAGVSQSPSNKVTEKGKDVELRCDPISGHTALYWYRQSLGQGLEFLIYFQGNSAPDKSGLPSDRFSAERTGGSVSTLTIQRTQQEDSAVYLCASSLGPGLYNEQFFGPGTRLTVL.

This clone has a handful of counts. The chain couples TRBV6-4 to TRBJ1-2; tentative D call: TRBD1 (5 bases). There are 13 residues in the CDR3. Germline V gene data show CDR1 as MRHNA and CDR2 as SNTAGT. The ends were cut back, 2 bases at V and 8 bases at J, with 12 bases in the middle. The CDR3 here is CASSDGDSEGYTF. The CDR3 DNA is TGTGCCAGCAGTGACGGGGACTCGGAGGGCTACACCTTC.

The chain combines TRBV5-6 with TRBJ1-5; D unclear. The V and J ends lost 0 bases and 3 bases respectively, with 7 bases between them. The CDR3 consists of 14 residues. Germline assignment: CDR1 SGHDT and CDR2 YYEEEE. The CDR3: CASSLGHYNQPQHF. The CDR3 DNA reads TGTGCCAGCAGCTTGGGCCACTACAATCAGCCCCAGCATTTT.

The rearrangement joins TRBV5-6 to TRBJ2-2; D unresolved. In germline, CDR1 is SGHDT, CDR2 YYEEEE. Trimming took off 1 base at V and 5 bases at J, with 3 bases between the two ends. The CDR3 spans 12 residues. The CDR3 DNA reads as TGTGCCAGCAGCTTGACTACCGGGGAGCTGTTTTTT. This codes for CASSLTTGELFF.

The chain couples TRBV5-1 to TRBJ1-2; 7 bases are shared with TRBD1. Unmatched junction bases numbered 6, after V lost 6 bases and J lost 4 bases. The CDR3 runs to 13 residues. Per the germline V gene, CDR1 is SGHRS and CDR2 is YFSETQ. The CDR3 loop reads CASNNGTAYGYTF. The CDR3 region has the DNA TGCGCCAGCAACAACGGGACAGCCTATGGCTACACCTTC.

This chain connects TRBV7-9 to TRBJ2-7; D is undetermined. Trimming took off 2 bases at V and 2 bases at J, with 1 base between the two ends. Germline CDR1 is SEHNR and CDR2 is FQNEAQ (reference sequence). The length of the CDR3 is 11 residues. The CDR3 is CASSLTYEQYF. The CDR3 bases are TGTGCCAGCAGCTTAACCTACGAGCAGTACTTC.

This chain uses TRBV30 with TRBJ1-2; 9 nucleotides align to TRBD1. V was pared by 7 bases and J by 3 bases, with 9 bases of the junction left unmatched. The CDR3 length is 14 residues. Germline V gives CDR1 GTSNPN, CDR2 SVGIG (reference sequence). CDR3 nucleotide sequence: TGTGCCTCCGGACACAGGGGGCGCGACTATGGCTACACCTTC. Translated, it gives CASGHRGRDYGYTF. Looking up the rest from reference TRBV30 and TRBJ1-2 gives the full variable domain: SQTIHQWPATLVQPVGSPLSLECTVEGTSNPNLYWYRQAAGRGLQLLFYSVGIGQISSEVPQNLSASRPQDRQFILSSKKLLLSDSGFYLCASGHRGRDYGYTFGSGTRLTVV.

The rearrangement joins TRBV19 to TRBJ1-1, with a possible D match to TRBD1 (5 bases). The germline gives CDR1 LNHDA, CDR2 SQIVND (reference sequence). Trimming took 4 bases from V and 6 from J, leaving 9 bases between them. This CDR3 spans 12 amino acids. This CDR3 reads CASSKRGSEAFF. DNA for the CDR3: TGTGCCAGTAGTAAGAGGGGATCTGAAGCTTTCTTT.

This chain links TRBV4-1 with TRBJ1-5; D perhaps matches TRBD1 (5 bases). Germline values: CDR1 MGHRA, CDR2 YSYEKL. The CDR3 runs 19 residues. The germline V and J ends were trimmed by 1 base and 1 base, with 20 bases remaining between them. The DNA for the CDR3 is TGCGCCAGCAGCCAAGTAATCGTAGTGGGGGTGTGGAGCAATCAGCCCCAGCATTTT. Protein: CASSQVIVVGVWSNQPQHF.